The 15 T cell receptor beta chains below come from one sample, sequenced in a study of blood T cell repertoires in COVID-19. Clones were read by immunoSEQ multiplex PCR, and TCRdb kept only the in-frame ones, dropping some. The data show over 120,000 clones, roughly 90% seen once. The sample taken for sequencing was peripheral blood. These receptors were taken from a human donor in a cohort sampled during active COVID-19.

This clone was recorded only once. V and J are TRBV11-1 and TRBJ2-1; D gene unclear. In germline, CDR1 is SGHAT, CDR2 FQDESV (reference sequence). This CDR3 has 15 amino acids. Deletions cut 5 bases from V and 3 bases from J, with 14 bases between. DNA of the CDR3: TGTGCCAGCAGCCCCCACTCAGAGGTCTACAATGAGCAGTTCTTC. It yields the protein CASSPHSEVYNEQFF.

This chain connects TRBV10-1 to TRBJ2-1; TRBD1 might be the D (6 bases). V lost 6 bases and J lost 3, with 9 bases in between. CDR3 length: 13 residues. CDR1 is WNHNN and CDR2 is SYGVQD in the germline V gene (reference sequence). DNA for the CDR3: TGCGCCAGCAGCGGACAGTTCTACAATGAGCAGTTCTTC. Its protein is CASSGQFYNEQFF.

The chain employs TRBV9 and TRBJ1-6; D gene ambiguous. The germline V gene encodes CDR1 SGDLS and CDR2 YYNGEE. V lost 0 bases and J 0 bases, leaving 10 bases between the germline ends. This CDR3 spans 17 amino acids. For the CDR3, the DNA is TGTGCCAGCAGCGTAGAGAGGGTTAGCTCCTATAATTCACCCCTCCACTTT. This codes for CASSVERVSSYNSPLHF.

CDR3 DNA sequence: TGTGCCAGCAGTTTGTGGCAGACATATGGCTACACCTTC. This codes for CASSLWQTYGYTF. V is TRBV12-3 or TRBV12-4 and J is TRBJ1-2; D unclear. This CDR3 region has 13 residues. The V gene lost 3 bases and the J gene lost 5 bases, with 10 bases spanning the gap.

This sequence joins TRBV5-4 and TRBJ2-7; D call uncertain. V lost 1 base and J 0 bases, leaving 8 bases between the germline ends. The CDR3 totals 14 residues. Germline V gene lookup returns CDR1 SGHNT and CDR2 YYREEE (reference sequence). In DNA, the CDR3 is TGTGCCAGCAGCTTGTTTGCGAGCTCCTACGAGCAGTACTTC. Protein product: CASSLFASSYEQYF.

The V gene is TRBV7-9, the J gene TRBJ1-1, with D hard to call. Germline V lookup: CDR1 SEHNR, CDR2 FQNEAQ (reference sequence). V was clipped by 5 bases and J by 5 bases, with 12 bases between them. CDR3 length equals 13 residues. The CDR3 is CASSRDSSTEAFF. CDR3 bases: TGTGCCAGCAGCCGAGACTCCAGTACTGAAGCTTTCTTT.

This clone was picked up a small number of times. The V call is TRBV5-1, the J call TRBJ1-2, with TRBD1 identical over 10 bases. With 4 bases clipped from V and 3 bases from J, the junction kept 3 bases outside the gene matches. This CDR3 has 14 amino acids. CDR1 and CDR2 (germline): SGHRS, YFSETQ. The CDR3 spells CASSPGTGDYGYTF. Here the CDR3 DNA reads TGCGCCAGCAGCCCCGGGACAGGGGACTATGGCTACACCTTC. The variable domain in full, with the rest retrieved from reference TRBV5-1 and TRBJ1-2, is KAGVTQTPRYLIKTRGQQVTLSCSPISGHRSVSWYQQTPGQGLQFLFEYFSETQRNKGNFPGRFSGRQFSNSRSEMNVSTLELGDSALYLCASSPGTGDYGYTFGSGTRLTVV.

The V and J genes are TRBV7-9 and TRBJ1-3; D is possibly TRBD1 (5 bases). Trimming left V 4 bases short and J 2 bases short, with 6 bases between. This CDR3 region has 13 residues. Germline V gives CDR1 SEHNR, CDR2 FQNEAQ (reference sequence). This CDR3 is CASSSGTGNTIYF. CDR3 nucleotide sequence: TGTGCCAGCAGCTCAGGGACTGGAAACACCATATATTTT.

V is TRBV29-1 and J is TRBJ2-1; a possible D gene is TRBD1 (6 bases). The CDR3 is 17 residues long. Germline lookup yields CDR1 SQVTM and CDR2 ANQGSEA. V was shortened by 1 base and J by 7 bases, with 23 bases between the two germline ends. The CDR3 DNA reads TGCAGCGTTGAAGGATCCTCGGGGCGCGAAAGGGGGAATGAGCAGTTCTTC. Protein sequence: CSVEGSSGRERGNEQFF.

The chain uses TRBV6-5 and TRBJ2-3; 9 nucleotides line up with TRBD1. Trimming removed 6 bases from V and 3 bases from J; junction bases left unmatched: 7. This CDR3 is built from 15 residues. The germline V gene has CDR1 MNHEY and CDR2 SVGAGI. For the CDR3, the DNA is TGTGCCAGCAGCCCACAGGGGGCAGGGACAGATACGCAGTATTTT. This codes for CASSPQGAGTDTQYF.

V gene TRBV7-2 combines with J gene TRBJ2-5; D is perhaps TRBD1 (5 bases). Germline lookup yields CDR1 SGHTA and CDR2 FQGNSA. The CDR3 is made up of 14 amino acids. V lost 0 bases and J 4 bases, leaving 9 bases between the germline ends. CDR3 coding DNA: TGTGCCAGCAGCTTAGCGTTTCAGGGAGAGACCCAGTACTTC. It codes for CASSLAFQGETQYF. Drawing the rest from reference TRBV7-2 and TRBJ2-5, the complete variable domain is GAGVSQSPSNKVTEKGKDVELRCDPISGHTALYWYRQSLGQGLEFLIYFQGNSAPDKSGLPSDRFSAERTGGSVSTLTIQRTQQEDSAVYLCASSLAFQGETQYFGPGTRLLVL.

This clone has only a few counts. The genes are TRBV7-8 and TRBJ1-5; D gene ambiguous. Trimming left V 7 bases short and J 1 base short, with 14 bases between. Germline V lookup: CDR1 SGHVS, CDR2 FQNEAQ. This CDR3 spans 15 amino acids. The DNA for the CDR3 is TGTGCCAGCACCATTGGTCGGGAGAGCAATCAGCCCCAGCATTTT. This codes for CASTIGRESNQPQHF.

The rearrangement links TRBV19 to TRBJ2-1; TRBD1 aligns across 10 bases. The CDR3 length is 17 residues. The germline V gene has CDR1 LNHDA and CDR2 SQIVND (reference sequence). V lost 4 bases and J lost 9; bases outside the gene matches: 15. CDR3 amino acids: CASSTAGQGRGFGEQFF. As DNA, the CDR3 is TGTGCCAGTAGTACGGCGGGACAGGGGCGTGGTTTCGGTGAGCAGTTCTTC.

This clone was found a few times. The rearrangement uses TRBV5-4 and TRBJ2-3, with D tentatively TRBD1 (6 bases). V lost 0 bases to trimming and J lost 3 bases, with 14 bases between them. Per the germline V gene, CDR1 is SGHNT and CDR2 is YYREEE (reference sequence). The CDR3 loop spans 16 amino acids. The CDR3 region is CASSLAMAGVTDTQYF. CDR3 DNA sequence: TGTGCCAGCAGCTTGGCCATGGCAGGGGTAACAGATACGCAGTATTTT.

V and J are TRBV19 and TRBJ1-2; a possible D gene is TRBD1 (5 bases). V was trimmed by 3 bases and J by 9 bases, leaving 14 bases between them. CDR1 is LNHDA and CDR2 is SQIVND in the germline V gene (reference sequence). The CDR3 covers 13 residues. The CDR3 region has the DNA TGTGCCAGTAGTATGGGGCAGGGCAGGAGCTACACCTTC. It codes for CASSMGQGRSYTF.